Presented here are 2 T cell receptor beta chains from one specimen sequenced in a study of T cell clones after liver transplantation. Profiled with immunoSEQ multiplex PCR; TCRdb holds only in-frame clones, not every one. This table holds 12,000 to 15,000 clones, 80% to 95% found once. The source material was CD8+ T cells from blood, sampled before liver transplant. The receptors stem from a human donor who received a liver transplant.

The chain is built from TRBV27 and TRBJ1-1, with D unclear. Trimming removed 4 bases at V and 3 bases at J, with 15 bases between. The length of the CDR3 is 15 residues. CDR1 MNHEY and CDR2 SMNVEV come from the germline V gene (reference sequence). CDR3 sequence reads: CASSSVRVMDTEAFF. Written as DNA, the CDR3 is TGTGCCAGCAGTTCAGTACGGGTGATGGACACTGAAGCTTTCTTT.

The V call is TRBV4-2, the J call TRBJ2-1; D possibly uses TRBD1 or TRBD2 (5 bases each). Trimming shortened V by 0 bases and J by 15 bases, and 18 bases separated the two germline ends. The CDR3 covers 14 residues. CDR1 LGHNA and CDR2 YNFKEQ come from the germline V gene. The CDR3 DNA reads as TGTGCCAGCAGCCAAGACTTCGTGGGGACCGGGGTGTTCTTC. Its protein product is CASSQDFVGTGVFF.